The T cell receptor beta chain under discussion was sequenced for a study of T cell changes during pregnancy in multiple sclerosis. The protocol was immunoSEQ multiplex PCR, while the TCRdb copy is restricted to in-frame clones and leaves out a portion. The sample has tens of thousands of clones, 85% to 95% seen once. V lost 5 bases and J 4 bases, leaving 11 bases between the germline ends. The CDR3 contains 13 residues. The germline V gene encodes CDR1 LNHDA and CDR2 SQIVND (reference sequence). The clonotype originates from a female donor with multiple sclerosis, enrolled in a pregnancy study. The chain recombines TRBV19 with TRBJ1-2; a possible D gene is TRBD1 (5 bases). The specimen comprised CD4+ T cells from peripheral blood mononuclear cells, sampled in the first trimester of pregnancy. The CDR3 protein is CASSDTGLYGYTF. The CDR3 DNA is TGTGCCAGTAGTGATACAGGCCTCTATGGCTACACCTTC. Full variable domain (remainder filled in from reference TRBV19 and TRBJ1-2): DGGITQSPKYLFRKEGQNVTLSCEQNLNHDAMYWYRQDPGQGLRLIYYSQIVNDFQKGDIAEGYSVSREKKESFPLTVTSAQKNPTAFYLCASSDTGLYGYTFGSGTRLTVV.